This TCR beta chain was captured in a study of beta chain features in type 1 diabetes (dated by TCRdb to the late 2010s). Broadly, across the study: Mean age, gender distribution, total cell number and subset yield were not different between patients and healthy donors. In the study, TCRB repertoires of sorted circulating CD4+ T cell subsets from recently diagnosed type 1 diabetes patients were compared with those of matched healthy donors. Whereas all 28 donors provided naive and central memory subsets, regulatory and stem cell-like memory subsets were isolated from just 8 patients and roughly 8 healthy donors. A total of roughly 98,000,000 sorted cells were examined across all samples, and a strong correlation was observed between cell number per subset and RNA yield. The paper's findings and limits, for the study overall: Because the HLA sub-analyses included only small numbers of individuals, any influence of HLA type on TCRB rearrangement was left unresolved. Shorter templates might be favored by PCR, yet because patient and control samples were amplified and corrected together, any such skew would affect both groups equally. At VDJ recombination sites, type 1 diabetes patients had fewer insertions and more deleted nucleotides, which implies abnormalities in thymic rearrangement. Naive, central memory and regulatory TCRB repertoires appeared more similar among patients than among healthy donors. In all four CD4+ subsets, TCRB CDR3 length was moderately but significantly shorter in type 1 diabetes patients. Because cDNA rather than genomic DNA was sequenced, highly expressing activated cells could have been over-represented, although no difference in activation and CD3 levels was found between groups.

About this clone: Which antigen it targets is not known. Base qualities are not provided; no much larger clone lies one nucleotide away.

Each donor gave one peripheral blood draw, averaging around 120 mL, which was collected into heparinised tubes. Naive, central memory, regulatory and stem cell-like memory CD4+ T cells were sorted on a BD FACSAria II using a panel including CD45RO, CCR7, CD25, CD127, CD95 and CD27. All sorted populations exceeded 98% purity. PBMCs were isolated immediately by Lymphoprep density gradient centrifugation and stained directly without culture. To minimize batch effects, samples were stained and sorted in pairs, one healthy donor with one patient per experiment. The entire isolated RNA was reverse transcribed using the High Capacity cDNA Reverse Transcription Kit, and thus expressed TCRB transcripts were sequenced. Naive, central memory and regulatory T cell samples underwent deep immunoSEQ sequencing, averaging around 4 million total reads per sample. After sorted cells were lysed in RLT buffer, RNA was extracted with DNase-treated RNeasy Micro or Mini kits, with the choice depending on cell number. Each cell subset was processed on its own to prevent cross-contamination, while patient and healthy donor samples were processed together. TCRB sequences were amplified from cDNA with the immunoSEQ multiplex PCR, producing 87-bp fragments spanning the CDR3 region. Amplicons were sequenced on the Illumina HiSeq platform. The study's own analysis went as follows. PCR bias was computationally corrected using synthetic template baselines, reads within Hamming distance 2 were collapsed, and singletons that could not be merged were discarded. Reads were aligned against IMGT to assign V, D and J genes, CDR3 length and insertions or deletions at six rearrangement sites. Clonotype counts were normalized to sorted cell number within each subset before computing true diversity and Gini coefficients with the tcR R package. The overlap coefficient, calculated on TCRB nucleotide sequences, was used to measure repertoire sharing. TCRdb obtained this table from immuneACCESS and retained in-frame rearrangements with V and J assigned. These tables miss some clones; where compared with another copy, unresolved V genes account for less than half of the shortfall, and the remainder is unexplained. D and trimming come from the DNA, and the V and J calls and clone size come from that table. The table for this sample lists 100,000 to 150,000 clones; 15% to 20% of them were counted only once. Clones ranked in the top ten supply approximately 2.5% of the sample.

Sequencing used central memory CD4+ T cells from blood. This sequence originates from a man between 18 and 29 years old with type 1 diabetes.

The DNA reads as follows: TGTGCCAGCTCACCCTCTTCGGGGGGCTCGTACAATGAGCAGTTCTTC. This is translated as CASSPSSGGSYNEQFF. Recombination linked TRBV18 to TRBJ2-1; the best D guess is TRBD2, with 7 bases matching. Its CDR3 holds 16 amino acids, cysteine through phenylalanine. CDR3 DNA is the only sequence kept; it has 48 bases, read in frame from the first base. At the junction V is shortened by 3 bases and J by 4 bases, with 16 bases in between. Via the germline V gene, CDR1 is KGHSH and CDR2 LQKENI.